The entry below describes one T cell receptor (beta chain). The antigen is unknown. TCRdb re-called the reads through MiXCR, storing one row per CDR3 protein. This table holds 40,000 to 50,000 distinct CDR3 sequences, more than 9% found once. The CDR3 spans 15 residues. Trimming cost V 3 bases and J 9 bases, with 19 bases left between them. The V gene's germline CDR1 is SGDLS and CDR2 YYNGEE. The entry originates in a study of type 1 regulatory T cells. Study context: This in vitro CD4 product, T-allo10, is enriched for Tr1 cells and alloantigen-specific. General observations from the study: Compared with non-type 1 regulatory T cells, type 1 regulatory T cells showed a more restricted TCR repertoire.

This rearrangement joins TRBV9 to TRBJ2-4; TRBD1 is a possible D gene (6 bases). Sequenced: cultured non-Tr1 T cells, either the whole culture or a sorted T cell fraction (not recorded which). The sequence was collected from a human donor in good health. The CDR3 here is CASSAGTQRGSIQYF. The CDR3 coding sequence is TGTGCCAGCAGCGCCGGGACACAGAGGGGTAGCATTCAGTACTTC. Combining the CDR3 with reference TRBV9 and TRBJ2-4 gives the whole variable domain DSGVTQTPKHLITATGQRVTLRCSPRSGDLSVYWYQQSLDQGLQFLIQYYNGEERAKGNILERFSAQQFPDLHSELNLSSLELGDSALYFCASSAGTQRGSIQYFGAGTRLSVL.